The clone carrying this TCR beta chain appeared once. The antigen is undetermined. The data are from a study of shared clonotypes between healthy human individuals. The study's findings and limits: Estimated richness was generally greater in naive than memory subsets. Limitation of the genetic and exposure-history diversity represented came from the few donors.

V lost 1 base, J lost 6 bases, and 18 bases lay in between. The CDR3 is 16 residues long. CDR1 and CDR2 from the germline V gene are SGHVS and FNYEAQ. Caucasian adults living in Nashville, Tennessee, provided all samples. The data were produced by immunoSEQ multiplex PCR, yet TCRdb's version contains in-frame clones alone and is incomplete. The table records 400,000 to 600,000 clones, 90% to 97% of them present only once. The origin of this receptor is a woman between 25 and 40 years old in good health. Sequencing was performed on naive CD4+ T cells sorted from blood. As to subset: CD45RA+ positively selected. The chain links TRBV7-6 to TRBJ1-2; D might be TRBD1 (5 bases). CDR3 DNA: TGTGCCAGCAGCTTAGGAGGAAGAGGGGTATTGGATGGCTACACCTTC. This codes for CASSLGGRGVLDGYTF.